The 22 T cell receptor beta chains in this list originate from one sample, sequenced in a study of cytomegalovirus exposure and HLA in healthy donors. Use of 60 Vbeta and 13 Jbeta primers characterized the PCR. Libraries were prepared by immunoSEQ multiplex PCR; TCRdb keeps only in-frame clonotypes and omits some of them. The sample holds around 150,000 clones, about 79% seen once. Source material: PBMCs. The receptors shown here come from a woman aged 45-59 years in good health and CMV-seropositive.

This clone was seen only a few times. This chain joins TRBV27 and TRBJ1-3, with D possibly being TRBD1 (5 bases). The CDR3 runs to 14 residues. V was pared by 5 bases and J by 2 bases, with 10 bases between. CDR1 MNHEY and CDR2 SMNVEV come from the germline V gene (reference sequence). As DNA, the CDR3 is TGTGCCAGCAGTACCAGGGCGACTGGAAACACCATATATTTT. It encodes CASSTRATGNTIYF.

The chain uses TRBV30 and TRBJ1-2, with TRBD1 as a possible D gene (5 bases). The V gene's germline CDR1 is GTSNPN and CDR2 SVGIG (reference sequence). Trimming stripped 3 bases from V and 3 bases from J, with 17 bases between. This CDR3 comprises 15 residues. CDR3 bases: TGTGCCTGGAGGACCGGGGGTGGTGGCTACTATGGCTACACCTTC. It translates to CAWRTGGGGYYGYTF.

The CDR3 DNA reads as TGTGCCAGCAGCTTAAACCAGGGCAATACGCAGTATTTT. It encodes CASSLNQGNTQYF. This chain connects TRBV5-5 to TRBJ2-3; D is possibly TRBD1 (5 bases). The CDR3 has 13 residues. V was trimmed by 2 bases and J by 7 bases, leaving 11 bases between them. CDR1 and CDR2 from the germline V gene are SGHKS and YYEKEE (reference sequence).

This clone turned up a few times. CDR3 amino acids: CAISRQKNTEAFF. The CDR3 bases are TGTGCCATCAGTCGACAGAAGAACACTGAAGCTTTCTTT. The chain joins TRBV10-3 to TRBJ1-1; TRBD1 might be the D (5 bases). CDR1 and CDR2 (germline): ENHRY, SYGVKD. The ends were cut back, 5 bases at V and 1 base at J, with 8 bases in the middle. The CDR3 covers 13 residues.

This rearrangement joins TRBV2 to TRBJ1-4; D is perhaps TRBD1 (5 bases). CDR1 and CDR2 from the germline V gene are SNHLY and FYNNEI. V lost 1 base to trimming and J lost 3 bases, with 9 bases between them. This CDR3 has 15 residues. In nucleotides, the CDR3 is TGTGCCAGCAGTGAAGTCCGGGGGTCTAATGAAAAACTGTTTTTT. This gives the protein CASSEVRGSNEKLFF.

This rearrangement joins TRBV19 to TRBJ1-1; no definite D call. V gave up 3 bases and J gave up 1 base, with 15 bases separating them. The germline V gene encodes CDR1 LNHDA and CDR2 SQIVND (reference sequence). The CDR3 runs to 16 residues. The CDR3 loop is CASSIVYSNRNTEAFF. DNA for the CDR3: TGTGCCAGTAGTATTGTGTACTCGAATAGGAACACTGAAGCTTTCTTT.

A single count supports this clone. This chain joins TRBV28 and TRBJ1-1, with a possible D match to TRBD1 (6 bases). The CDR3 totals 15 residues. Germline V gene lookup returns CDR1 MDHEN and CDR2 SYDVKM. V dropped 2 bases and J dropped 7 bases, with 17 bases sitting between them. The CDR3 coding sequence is TGTGCCAGCAGTTTACAAATAGCGGGGGCGGGTGAAGCTTTCTTT. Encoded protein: CASSLQIAGAGEAFF.

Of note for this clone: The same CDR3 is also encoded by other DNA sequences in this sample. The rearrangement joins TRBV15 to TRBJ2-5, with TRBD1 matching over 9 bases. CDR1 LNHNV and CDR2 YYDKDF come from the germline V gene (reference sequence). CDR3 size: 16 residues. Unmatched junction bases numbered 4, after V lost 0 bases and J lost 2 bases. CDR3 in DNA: TGTGCCACCAGCAGAGATAGGGGACAGGGTCAAGAGACCCAGTACTTC. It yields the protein CATSRDRGQGQETQYF.

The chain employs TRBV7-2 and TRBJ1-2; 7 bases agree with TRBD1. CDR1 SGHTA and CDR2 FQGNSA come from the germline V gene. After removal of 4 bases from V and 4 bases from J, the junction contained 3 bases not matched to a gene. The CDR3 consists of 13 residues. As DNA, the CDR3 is TGTGCCAGCAGCTCCGACAGGGCCTATGGCTACACCTTC. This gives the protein CASSSDRAYGYTF.

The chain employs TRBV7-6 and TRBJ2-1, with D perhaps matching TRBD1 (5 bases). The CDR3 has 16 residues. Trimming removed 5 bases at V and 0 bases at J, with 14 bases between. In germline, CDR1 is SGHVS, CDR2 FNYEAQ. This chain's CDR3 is CASSRQDTRSYNEQFF. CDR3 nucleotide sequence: TGTGCCAGCAGCCGGCAGGACACCCGCTCCTACAATGAGCAGTTCTTC.

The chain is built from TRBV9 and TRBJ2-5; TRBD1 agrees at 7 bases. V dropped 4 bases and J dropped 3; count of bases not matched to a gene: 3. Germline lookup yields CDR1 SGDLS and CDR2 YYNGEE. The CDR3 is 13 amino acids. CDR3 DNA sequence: TGTGCCAGCAGCCCTGGGACAGAAGAGACCCAGTACTTC. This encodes CASSPGTEETQYF.

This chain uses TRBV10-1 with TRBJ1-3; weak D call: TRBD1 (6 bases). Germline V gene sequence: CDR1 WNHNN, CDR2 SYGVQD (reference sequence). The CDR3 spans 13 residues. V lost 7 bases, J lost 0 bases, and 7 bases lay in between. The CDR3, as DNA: TGCGCCAGCAAGGACAGCTCTGGAAACACCATATATTTT. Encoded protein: CASKDSSGNTIYF.

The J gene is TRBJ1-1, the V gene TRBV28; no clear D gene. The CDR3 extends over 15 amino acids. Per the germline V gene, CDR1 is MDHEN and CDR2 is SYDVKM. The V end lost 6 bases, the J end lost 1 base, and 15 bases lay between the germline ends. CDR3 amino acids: CASSPPLRANTEAFF. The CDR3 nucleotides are TGTGCCAGCAGCCCACCGTTGAGGGCGAACACTGAAGCTTTCTTT.

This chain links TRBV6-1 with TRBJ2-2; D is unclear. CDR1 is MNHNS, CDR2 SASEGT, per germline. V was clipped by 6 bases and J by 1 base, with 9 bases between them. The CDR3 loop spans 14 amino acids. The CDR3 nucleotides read TGTGCCAGCAGCCAAAACAGGAACACCGGGGAGCTGTTTTTT. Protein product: CASSQNRNTGELFF.

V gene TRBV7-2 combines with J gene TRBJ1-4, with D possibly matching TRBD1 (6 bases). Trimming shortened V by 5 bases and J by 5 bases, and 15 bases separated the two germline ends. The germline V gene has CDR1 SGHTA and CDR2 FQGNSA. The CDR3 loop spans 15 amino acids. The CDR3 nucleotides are TGTGCCAGCAGCCCAACAGGGATCGGCAATGAAAAACTGTTTTTT. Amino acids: CASSPTGIGNEKLFF.

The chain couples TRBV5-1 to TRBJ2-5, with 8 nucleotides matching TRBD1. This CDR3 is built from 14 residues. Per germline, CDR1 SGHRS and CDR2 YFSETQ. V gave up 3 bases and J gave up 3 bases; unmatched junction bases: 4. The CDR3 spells CASSWAGQEETQYF. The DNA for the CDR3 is TGCGCCAGCAGCTGGGCGGGACAGGAAGAGACCCAGTACTTC.

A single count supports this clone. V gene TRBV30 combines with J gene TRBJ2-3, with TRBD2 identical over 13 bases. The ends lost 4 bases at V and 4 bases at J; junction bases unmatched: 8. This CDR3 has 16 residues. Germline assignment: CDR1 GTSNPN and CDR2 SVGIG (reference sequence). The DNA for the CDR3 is TGTGCCTGGAACCCCCCCACTAGCGGGGGGGCAGATACGCAGTATTTT. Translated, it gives CAWNPPTSGGADTQYF.

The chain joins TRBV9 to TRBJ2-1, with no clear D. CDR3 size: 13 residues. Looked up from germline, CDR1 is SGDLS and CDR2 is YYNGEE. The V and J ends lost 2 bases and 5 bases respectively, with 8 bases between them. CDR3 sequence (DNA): TGTGCCAGCAGCGTGACTGGAGACAATGAGCAGTTCTTC. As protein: CASSVTGDNEQFF. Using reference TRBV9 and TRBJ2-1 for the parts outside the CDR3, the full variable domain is DSGVTQTPKHLITATGQRVTLRCSPRSGDLSVYWYQQSLDQGLQFLIQYYNGEERAKGNILERFSAQQFPDLHSELNLSSLELGDSALYFCASSVTGDNEQFFGPGTRLTVL.

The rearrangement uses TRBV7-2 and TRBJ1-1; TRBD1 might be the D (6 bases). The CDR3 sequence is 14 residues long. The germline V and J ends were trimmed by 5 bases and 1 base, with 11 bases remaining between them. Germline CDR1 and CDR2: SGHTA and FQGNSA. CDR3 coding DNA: TGTGCCAGCAGCCTACAGACAGGGAACACTGAAGCTTTCTTT. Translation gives CASSLQTGNTEAFF.

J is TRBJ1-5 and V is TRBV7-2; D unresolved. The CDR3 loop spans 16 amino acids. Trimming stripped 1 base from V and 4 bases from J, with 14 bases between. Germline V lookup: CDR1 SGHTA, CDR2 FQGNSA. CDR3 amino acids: CASSLESRGQNQPQHF. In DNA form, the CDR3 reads TGTGCCAGCAGCTTAGAGTCACGAGGGCAGAATCAGCCCCAGCATTTT.

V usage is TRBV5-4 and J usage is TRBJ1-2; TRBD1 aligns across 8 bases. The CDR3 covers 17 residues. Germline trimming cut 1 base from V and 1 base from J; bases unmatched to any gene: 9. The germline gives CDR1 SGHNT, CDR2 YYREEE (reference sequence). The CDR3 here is CASSLNTGGTGNYGYTF. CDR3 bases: TGTGCCAGCAGCTTGAATACAGGGGGTACCGGTAACTATGGCTACACCTTC.

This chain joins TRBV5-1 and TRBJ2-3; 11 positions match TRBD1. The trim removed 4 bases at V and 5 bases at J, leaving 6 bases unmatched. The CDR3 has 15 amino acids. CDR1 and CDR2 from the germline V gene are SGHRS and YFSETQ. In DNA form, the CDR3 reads TGCGCCAGCAGCCGCCTAGGGACAGGGGGAGATACGCAGTATTTT. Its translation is CASSRLGTGGDTQYF.